The clone carrying this TCR beta chain was recorded at least ten times. Antigen specificity is unknown. The source of the sample is a study of T cells in Graves' hyperthyroidism and ophthalmopathy. Study observations and caveats: Before onset, ophthalmopathy was predicted by the model a median roughly 6.8 months earlier. Among clonotypes expanded in thyroid above 0.001, most were also found in blood.

RNA transcripts yielded amplified TCR beta CDR3 regions. TCR CDR3 underwent first-round RT-PCR with the HTBI primer set. Each CDR3 protein gets one entry after TCRdb re-called the multiplex PCR reads with MiXCR. The repertoire holds about 180,000 distinct CDR3 sequences, with more than 15% as singletons. Trimming took 1 base from V and 1 from J, leaving 16 bases between them. CDR1 and CDR2 (germline): LGHDT, YNNKEL (reference sequence). CDR3 length equals 17 residues. If no ophthalmopathy progression occurred within 18 months, Graves' hyperthyroidism was stable. The clonotype originates from a woman aged 45-65 years with Graves' hyperthyroidism. The rearrangement joins TRBV3-1 to TRBJ1-2, with a possible D match to TRBD1 (6 bases). The material sequenced was blood. The CDR3 region has the DNA TGTGCCAGCAGCCAAGTAAATGTCAGGGGAGGTAACTATGGCTACACCTTC. It specifies CASSQVNVRGGNYGYTF.